The sequence of this T cell receptor (beta chain) was determined in a study of beta chain features in type 1 diabetes (dated by TCRdb to between 2018 and 2020). Some background on the complete study: No differences in mean age, gender distribution, total cell number or subset yield were found between patients and healthy donors. A total of 107,917,701 sorted cells were examined across all samples, and a strong correlation was observed between cell number per subset and RNA yield. In the study, recently diagnosed type 1 diabetes patients and matched healthy donors were compared on the TCRB repertoires of their sorted circulating CD4+ T cell subsets. Regulatory and stem cell-like memory subsets were obtained from only 8 patients and about eight healthy donors, while naive and central memory subsets were obtained from all 30 or so donors.

V is cut by 5 bases and J by 1 base, and the space between the germline ends is 2 bases. The germline V gene provides CDR1 MDHEN and CDR2 SYDVKM. CDR3 length: 11 amino acids, cysteine to phenylalanine. The DNA shown is the 33-base CDR3, in frame from base 1. In this sample, this clone turned up a few times. Its antigen remains undetermined. No base-level quality is on record; no much larger clone is a single base apart. This same CDR3 is encoded by further DNA sequences in the sample. The entire isolated RNA was reverse transcribed using the High Capacity cDNA Reverse Transcription Kit, and thus expressed TCRB transcripts were sequenced. Naive, central memory and regulatory T cell samples underwent deep immunoSEQ sequencing, averaging about 3.57 million total reads per sample. Sorted cells were lysed in RLT buffer, and RNA was extracted using DNase-treated RNeasy Micro or Mini kits according to cell number. To prevent cross-contamination, each cell subset was processed individually, whereas patient and healthy donor samples were processed jointly. The immunoSEQ multiplex PCR was used to amplify TCRB sequences from cDNA, yielding 87-bp fragments that span the CDR3 region. Sequencing of the amplicons was done on the Illumina HiSeq platform. In the source study's methods: Synthetic template baselines were used to correct PCR bias computationally, reads within Hamming distance 2 were collapsed, and singletons that could not be merged were discarded. Reads were aligned to IMGT to assign V, D and J genes, CDR3 length, and insertions or deletions at six rearrangement sites. Within each subset, clonotype counts were normalized to the number of sorted cells before true diversity and Gini coefficients were calculated with the tcR R package. Repertoire sharing was quantified using the overlap coefficient calculated on TCRB nucleotide sequences. As a proxy for the pre-selection repertoire, out-of-frame TCRB sequences from naive cells were analyzed. The immuneACCESS repertoire file appears here via TCRdb, limited to in-frame rearrangements. These files lack a portion of the clones; in checked studies, under half of the deficit traces to unresolved V genes, and the cause of the others is not known. From that table come the V and J calls and clone size; the DNA was used to work out D and trimming. The sample table lists 970,000 or so clones, roughly a sixth of them with a count of one. The ten largest make up about 0.02% of the sample.

General conclusions and limits of the study: Naive, central memory and regulatory TCRB repertoires appeared to be more alike among patients than among healthy donors. Because small numbers of individuals were included in the HLA sub-analyses, any influence of HLA type on TCRB rearrangement was left unresolved. PCR may preferentially amplify shorter templates, but because patient and control samples were amplified and corrected together, any resulting skew would affect both groups equally. Fewer insertions and more nucleotide deletions at VDJ recombination sites were observed in patients with type 1 diabetes, implying thymic rearrangement abnormalities. Sequencing cDNA rather than genomic DNA could over-represent highly expressing activated cells, although activation and CD3 levels did not differ between groups. In all four CD4+ subsets, TCRB CDR3 length was moderately but significantly shorter in type 1 diabetes patients.

Each donor gave one peripheral blood draw, averaging approximately 110 mL, which was collected into heparinised tubes. A BD FACSAria II and a panel including CD45RO, CCR7, CD25, CD127, CD95 and CD27 were used to sort naive, central memory, regulatory and stem cell-like memory CD4+ T cells. Purity was above 95% for every sorted population. PBMCs were isolated right away by Lymphoprep density gradient centrifugation and were stained directly, without culture. So that batch effects would be minimized, each experiment stained and sorted samples in pairs, pairing one healthy donor with one patient. The sequenced material came from naive CD4+ T cells from blood. Interpreted using the paper, the cell subset or site label stands for: true naive CD4+ T cells. The rearrangement combines TRBV28 with TRBJ1-2; no D gene is confidently identified. The origin of this receptor is a woman aged 18-29 years in good health. The sequence in DNA is TGTGCCAGCAGTAGTAACTATGGCTACACCTTC. This encodes CASSSNYGYTF.